This TCR beta chain was sequenced during a study of T cells in Graves' hyperthyroidism and ophthalmopathy. Points on this clonotype: Its antigen is currently unknown.

Germline-derived CDR1 and CDR2 are LNHNV and YYDKDF (reference sequence). V was trimmed by 4 bases and J by 8 bases, leaving 8 bases between them. The CDR3 is 12 amino acids. Amplified TCR beta CDR3 regions came from RNA transcripts. RT-PCR in the first round (using the HTBI primer set) targeted the TCR CDR3. TCRdb redid the calling of the multiplex PCR reads with MiXCR, one entry per CDR3 protein. The repertoire holds fewer than 350,000 distinct CDR3 sequences, with 15% to 20% as singletons. Study-wide points: Researchers found most expanded thyroid clonotypes above 0.001 in blood as well.

V and J are TRBV15 and TRBJ1-4; D is undetermined. This clonotype originated in a woman aged 45-65 years with Graves' hyperthyroidism. What was sequenced was blood. Written as DNA, the CDR3 is TGTGCCACCAGCAATTCGGTGGAAAAACTGTTTTTT. Translated, it gives CATSNSVEKLFF.